This is a list of T cell receptor beta chains from one sample in a study of sequential checkpoint blockade in melanoma. The protocol was immunoSEQ multiplex PCR, while the TCRdb copy is restricted to in-frame clones and leaves out a portion. The sample lists over 30,000 clones, 70% to 90% occurring once. Sequences were derived from CD8+ T cells sorted from blood (inferred from file names), sampled from a patient given nivolumab and ipilimumab in sequence. The receptors were gathered from a human donor with melanoma. Both conserved end residues are part of each CDR3. The size field is filled for only some rows; it gives once, few, many or a size class.

v_call	clone_size	j_call	cdr3_aa
TRBV28	.	TRBJ2-7	CASSPRTVNYEQYF
TRBV29-1	.	TRBJ2-2	CSVGASGHFGELFF
TRBV5-6	.	TRBJ2-5	CASSRGGRETQYF
TRBV27	.	TRBJ2-3	CASSPSPTRTGQGTDTQYF
TRBV6-5	.	TRBJ2-7	CASIHDSEQYF
TRBV6-1	.	TRBJ2-1	CASSPGTYNEQFF
TRBV4-1	.	TRBJ2-1	CASSQFPAGVDGEQFF
TRBV19	once	TRBJ2-3	CASSIGAQSTDTQYF
TRBV6-4	.	TRBJ2-3	CASSDASGGADTQYF
TRBV2	.	TRBJ2-5	CASSGLAGGRGEQYF
TRBV7-9	.	TRBJ1-5	CASSLDSQPQHF
TRBV10-3	.	TRBJ2-7	CAISDSITGGSYEQYF
TRBV5-1	.	TRBJ1-1	CASSLGLTGEATEAFF
TRBV5-6	once	TRBJ2-1	CASSSAGDEQFF
TRBV10-3	.	TRBJ2-5	CAISDHGGIRPETQYF
TRBV27	.	TRBJ2-7	CASSPTGTGYEQYF
TRBV5-1	once	TRBJ2-7	CVSSLSTGAYEQYF
TRBV5-7	few	TRBJ2-7	CASSLPGVWEQYF
TRBV5-1	.	TRBJ1-1	CASSFNGREAEAFF
TRBV5-1	.	TRBJ2-7	CASRGQTNSYEQYF
TRBV11-2	.	TRBJ2-1	CASSIASGGIDEQFF
TRBV27	.	TRBJ1-5	CASRLGQGSNQPQHF
TRBV4-1	.	TRBJ2-7	CASSQWTQAEQYF
TRBV13	.	TRBJ2-7	CASSLGSYEQYF
TRBV10-3	.	TRBJ1-6	CAIAESSYNSPLHF
TRBV4-1	.	TRBJ2-3	CASSQQRPGGDTQYF
TRBV6-5	.	TRBJ2-7	CASRTGQGVYEQYF
TRBV28	.	TRBJ2-7	CASSLPGNEQYF
TRBV4-1	.	TRBJ2-1	CASSQDPRVKNEQFF
TRBV7-9	.	TRBJ2-1	CASSLSPGESPSSYNEQFF
TRBV27	.	.	CASSTRTSGLYYEQYF